This note documents a single T cell receptor (beta chain) sequence. The antigen it binds to is not known. Nothing much larger sits one base from this clone, and base qualities are not available. This sample is drawn from a study of PD-L1 blockade in urothelial cancer (dated by TCRdb to the late 2010s). For context, the study as a whole: Every patient began therapy at some point between 2013 and 2015 and was given atezolizumab 1,200 mg intravenously every 3 weeks. Somatic, immune and clinical correlates of response to PD-L1 blockade with atezolizumab in urothelial cancer were the focus of an exploratory multi-omic analysis. Pretreatment blood TCR-seq was available for twenty-nine patients, at least one posttreatment blood collection was obtained for approximately 25 patients, and tumor TCR-seq was available for approximately 25 patients. An ECOG performance status of 0 or 1 was recorded for the patients, and 0 to 3 prior chemotherapy regimens had been received by the patients. About 85% of the roughly 29 patients were males with bladder-origin urothelial cancer, and about 65% of the roughly 30 reported a prior smoking history. Progression-free survival longer than 6 months counted as durable clinical benefit, and TCR features were additionally tested against both progression-free and overall survival. In the same patients, whole exome sequencing and RNA sequencing of pretreatment tumors were performed in addition to TCR sequencing. Durable clinical benefit was achieved by nine patients and was not achieved by 20 patients. Blood samples were analyzed at two time points: 3 weeks after treatment start (second dose) and 6 weeks after treatment start. Blood samples gave median yields of around 140,000 T cells and approximately 80,000 unique TCRs, along with a median clonality of about 0.084. Pretreatment tumor samples, along with matched peripheral blood serially collected before and after atezolizumab treatment, were subjected to TCR sequencing.

As encoded in the germline V gene (reference sequence), CDR1 is LNHDA while CDR2 is SQIVND. V is cut back by 1 base and J by 5 bases, with 8 bases in the junction unmatched. Spanning cysteine to phenylalanine, the CDR3 consists of 15 amino acids. Solely the CDR3 DNA is kept, with 45 bases framed from the first base. To estimate absolute template abundance from read counts, synthetic TCR analog templates were spiked into each PCR. TCRbeta CDR3 regions were amplified from genomic DNA with bias-controlled V and J gene primers using the immunoSEQ assay. Rearranged TCRbeta segments were sequenced at approximately 20X coverage. Turning to the authors' computational methods: Sequencing errors were corrected by clustering, and CDR3s were annotated against IMGT so that V, D and J genes could be assigned. Downstream analyses used only productive TCRbeta rearrangements and left out out-of-frame or stop-codon sequences. Clonality was computed as one minus Shannon entropy normalized by the log of the number of unique productive sequences. Fisher's exact test with Benjamini-Hochberg correction, at a threshold of adjusted p below 0.01, was used to find clones that differed between time points or between blood and tumor. This is the immuneACCESS table as TCRdb keeps it, with only in-frame sequences that have V and J called. A part of the clones is gone; compared with another copy, unresolved V genes explain less than half, and the rest is unexplained. V and J calls and clone size follow that table, whereas D and trimming were derived from the DNA. The sample yields about 95,000 clones; 90% were counted once. Roughly 1.6% of the sample goes to the ten largest clones.

The time point label on this specimen signifies: pretreatment peripheral blood. A cohort of 25 to 30 patients with locally advanced or metastatic urothelial carcinoma, treated at Memorial Sloan Kettering on a trial protocol, was included. Peripheral blood mononuclear cells were collected from each patient pretreatment and during treatment, giving between 1 and 8 total time points per patient. The Qiagen DNeasy Blood extraction kit was used to purify genomic DNA from total PBMCs and tumor samples. PBMCs were collected pretreatment and during treatment and were isolated and stored as previously described. What the study reported, not specific to this receptor: Because of the small sample size (n ≈ 30) and the many exploratory analyses performed, the results are intended to be regarded as hypothesis-generating. Patients with durable benefit showed greater expansion of tumor-associated TCR clones in peripheral blood 3 weeks after starting treatment (n of about 20, p = 0.022). Improved progression-free and overall survival was found to be associated with pretreatment peripheral blood TCR clonality below the median.

The chain joins TRBV19 to TRBJ2-7, and 7 junction bases match TRBD1. The sample in question was PBMCs, obtained around atezolizumab (anti-PD-L1) treatment. The receptor was isolated from a man in his fifties or sixties with urothelial cancer. The bases read TGTGCCAGTAGTATAGGAGAGGACAGGATCCACGAGCAGTACTTC. Protein translation: CASSIGEDRIHEQYF.